This T cell receptor (beta chain) was recovered during a study of T cell responses to AZD1222 COVID-19 vaccine. Regarding the study as a whole: AZD1222 recipients seropositive at baseline numbered only six or seven. CD4 TCRs linked to vaccination spanned spike, dominating at 160-218 and 743-854. Donors skewed white British and female; clonal diversity was possibly underestimated. Unmutated variant regions are reportedly targeted by nearly half of spike-specific TCRs.

Remarks on this clone: What it binds is not known.

Only in-frame clones appear in the TCRdb table, and some are missing; sequencing was by immunoSEQ multiplex PCR. Found here are more than 80,000 clones, about 91% of them singletons; the top ten hold approximately 10%. The CDR3 contains 13 residues. Per the germline V gene, CDR1 is SGHNT and CDR2 is YYREEE (reference sequence). With 4 bases removed from V and 3 bases from J, the gap between germline ends came to 9 bases. The clonotype was recovered from an adult in good health. This specimen consisted of peripheral blood, obtained on day 0 of MenACWY control vaccination. The chain couples TRBV5-4 to TRBJ2-3; weak D call: TRBD1 (6 bases). The CDR3, as DNA: TGTGCCAGCAGCGGCGGACAGACAGATACGCAGTATTTT. Amino acids: CASSGGQTDTQYF.